This T cell receptor beta chain was sequenced during a study of identical twins. This CDR3 region has 14 residues. Trimming shortened V by 3 bases and J by 4 bases, and 9 bases separated the two germline ends. TCRdb called the 5' RACE reads again in MiXCR, with one record for every CDR3 protein. The sample has roughly 710,000 distinct CDR3 sequences, approximately 6.1% seen once. This clonotype showed up many times. This sequence joins TRBV12-3 or TRBV12-4 and TRBJ2-2; a possible D gene is TRBD2 (6 bases). Material for sequencing was naive T cells sorted from blood. This clonotype was obtained from a man between 18 and 35 years old in good health. In nucleotides, the CDR3 is TGTGCCAGCAGTTTTAGGAGGGGCACCGGGGAGCTGTTTTTT. This sequence encodes CASSFRRGTGELFF.